This TCR beta chain was identified during a study of read filtering for tumor transcriptome and immune sequencing. Across the whole study: By R-ISS, stages I, II and III held 8, 16 and 7 patients.

The ends were cut back, 2 bases at V and 8 bases at J, with 14 bases in the middle. This CDR3 region has 14 residues. CDR1 and CDR2 from the germline V gene are SGHRS and YFSETQ. Every patient had bone marrow sampled while the disease was active. The library was built from roughly 400 ng RNA with molecular barcoded adaptors for alpha/delta and beta/gamma chains. TCRdb analysed the reads with MiXCR anew, one entry per CDR3 protein. The data hold fewer than 50,000 distinct CDR3 sequences, with around 15% observed a single time. The table lists this clonotype with many counts. The chain is built from TRBV5-1 and TRBJ2-1; D is uncertain. Material for sequencing was a population of CD138-negative cells sorted from bone marrow. The clonotype comes from a donor older than 35 with multiple myeloma. The CDR3 sequence: CASSLGPSPDEQFF. Written as DNA, the CDR3 is TGCGCCAGCAGCTTAGGGCCTTCCCCCGATGAGCAGTTCTTC.